This T cell receptor beta chain emerged from a study of shared clonotypes between healthy human individuals. Worth noting for this clone: Its antigen is still unknown.

Overall study results and limits: Roughly 4.6% of naive CD4 clonotypes were common to four donors. Naive subsets generally had larger estimated richness than memory subsets.

Using immunoSEQ multiplex PCR, the repertoire was profiled, and TCRdb retains in-frame clones only, with some absent. In the table there are under 650,000 clones, 90% to 96% of which are singletons. CD45RA+ naive and CD45RA-negative memory subsets were separated from CD4+ cells. The V gene end was trimmed by 5 bases and the J gene end by 2 bases; junction bases not matched to a gene: 4. The CDR3 runs to 15 residues. Germline-derived CDR1 and CDR2 are SGHAT and FQNNGV. V usage is TRBV11-2 and J usage is TRBJ2-7, with TRBD1 matching over 12 bases. What was sequenced was naive CD4+ T cells sorted from blood. Subset indicated: CD45RA+ positively selected. The sequence was collected from a woman younger than 45 in good health. The CDR3 nucleotides read TGTGCCAGCAGCACCGGGACAGGGGGCGCCTACGAGCAGTACTTC. This codes for CASSTGTGGAYEQYF.